This T cell receptor beta chain was captured by sequencing in a study of patients and donors after allogeneic stem cell transplantation. In TCRdb, the RT-PCR reads were re-called with MiXCR into one record per CDR3 protein. The profile shows approximately 200,000 distinct CDR3 sequences, about 37% of them singletons. Only a few counts were recorded for this clonotype. V was clipped by 3 bases and J by 0 bases, with 10 bases between them. Germline CDR1 reads SGDLS; CDR2 reads YYNGEE. This CDR3 has 15 residues. The V gene is TRBV9, the J gene TRBJ1-3; D call uncertain. This TCR came from a human donor who was either an allogeneic HSCT recipient or a stem cell or donor lymphocyte infusion donor (not recorded which). It is not recorded whose cells these are; they may come from a transplant donor. Sample: blood, either unsorted or a sorted T cell fraction (not recorded which). The CDR3 DNA reads TGTGCCAGCAGCGGATCGGGTCGCTCTGGAAACACCATATATTTT. As protein: CASSGSGRSGNTIYF.